One T cell receptor (beta chain) is described in this entry. Its antigen is undetermined. These data originate in a study of shared clonotypes between healthy human individuals. Study observations and caveats: Against clonotypes common to all four donors, non-shared ones had lower generation probabilities.

The DNA input per sorted-subset replicate PCR was roughly 0.2 ug, corresponding to tens of thousands of T cell genomes. Libraries were prepared by immunoSEQ multiplex PCR; TCRdb keeps only in-frame clonotypes and omits some of them. The sample shows about 2.3 million clones, less than 95% of them seen only once. Trimming took 6 bases from V and 7 from J; bases not matched to a gene: 7. Germline assignment: CDR1 MNHNS and CDR2 SASEGT. The CDR3 contains 14 residues. The sequencing input was naive CD4+ T cells from PBMCs. Noted subset: CD45RA+ positively selected. V gene TRBV6-1 combines with J gene TRBJ1-4, with 8 nucleotides matching TRBD1. The clonotype was recovered from a man aged 18 to 30 in good health. Some clones in this sample may be carry-over from other donors' samples. For the CDR3, the DNA is TGTGCCAGCAGACGAACAGGGGGTGGTGAAAAACTGTTTTTT. Its protein is CASRRTGGGEKLFF.